The 21 T cell receptor beta chains listed next were all sequenced from one sample in a study of quantifying T cell responses using KT2 cells. Study-wide background: Reverse transcription used primers in the TCR alpha and beta constant regions.

Each cDNA got a UMI-containing oligo ligated at its 3' end. An equimolar mix of RC1.1 and RC1.2 primed the beta chain across TRBC1 and TRBC2. Each CDR3 protein is one row after TCRdb ran MiXCR on the UMI-ligation and nested PCR reads. Of roughly 38,000 distinct CDR3 sequences in the sample, more than 15% were seen once. What was sequenced was PBMCs spiked with cells of the T cell clone KT2. These receptor sequences come from a human donor.

V is TRBV5-1 and J is TRBJ1-1, with 8 bases matching TRBD1. Germline V gene data show CDR1 as SGHRS and CDR2 as YFSETQ. The CDR3 contains 14 residues. V lost 3 bases, J lost 6 bases, and 7 bases stayed unmatched. The CDR3 DNA reads TGCGCCAGCAGCTCCTGGGGACAGGCTGCTGAAGCTTTCTTT. This sequence encodes CASSSWGQAAEAFF.

This clonotype was detected a few times. The chain combines TRBV4-2 with TRBJ2-5; 7 bases align to TRBD2. Trimming at V came to 4 bases and at J to 3 bases, leaving 5 bases not matched to a gene. Germline V gene lookup returns CDR1 LGHNA and CDR2 YNFKEQ. The CDR3 consists of 14 residues. CDR3 bases: TGTGCCAGCAGCCTCAAAGCGGGAAAAGAGACCCAGTACTTC. The encoded protein is CASSLKAGKETQYF.

CDR3 in DNA: TGTGCCAGCAGTCCGGGACAACCACCCTACGAGCAGTACTTC. This translates into CASSPGQPPYEQYF. This chain links TRBV6-5 with TRBJ2-7, with a tentative D call TRBD1 (6 bases). Trimming left V 5 bases short and J 2 bases short, with 13 bases between. Germline lookup yields CDR1 MNHEY and CDR2 SVGAGI. The CDR3 totals 14 residues.

This clonotype was found a few times. This chain connects TRBV7-8 to TRBJ1-5; no definite D call. Per germline, CDR1 SGHVS and CDR2 FQNEAQ. The CDR3 consists of 13 residues. Trimming cost V 8 bases and J 5 bases, with 13 bases left between them. The CDR3 spells CASARLGDQPQHF. The CDR3, as DNA: TGTGCCAGCGCCCGCTTGGGCGATCAGCCCCAGCATTTT.

V usage is TRBV2 and J usage is TRBJ2-7, with D possibly matching TRBD2 (5 bases). Trimming took off 6 bases at V and 2 bases at J, with 8 bases between the two ends. The CDR3 length is 12 residues. In germline, CDR1 is SNHLY, CDR2 FYNNEI. The CDR3 coding sequence is TGTGCCAGCAGCGGAGCGGCCTACGAGCAGTACTTC. Translating it yields CASSGAAYEQYF.

V usage is TRBV15 and J usage is TRBJ1-5; D is ambiguous. Germline V CDR1 and CDR2: LNHNV, YYDKDF (reference sequence). CDR3 size: 17 residues. V lost 0 bases and J 0 bases, leaving 12 bases between the germline ends. The CDR3 protein is CATSRDSWEYSNQPQHF. The CDR3 nucleotides read TGTGCCACCAGCAGAGATTCGTGGGAGTATAGCAATCAGCCCCAGCATTTT.

This clonotype was detected only a few times. The J gene is TRBJ2-7, the V gene TRBV7-2; perhaps TRBD2 as D (5 bases). V was cut by 1 base and J by 7 bases, with 17 bases left in between. CDR1 and CDR2 from the germline V gene are SGHTA and FQGNSA. This CDR3 has 15 residues. The CDR3 DNA reads TGTGCCAGCAGCTTAGGTGGTGGGAGTGGCTGGGAGCAGTACTTC. Translated, it gives CASSLGGGSGWEQYF.

This chain uses TRBV6-1 with TRBJ2-4, with 11 bases aligning to TRBD1. Germline V gene lookup returns CDR1 MNHNS and CDR2 SASEGT. V was pared by 2 bases and J by 5 bases, with 5 bases of the junction left unmatched. The CDR3 has 16 amino acids. CDR3 sequence: CASSELWGQGENIQYF. DNA for the CDR3: TGTGCCAGCAGTGAATTATGGGGACAGGGGGAAAACATTCAGTACTTC.

This sequence joins TRBV4-2 and TRBJ2-2; 14 nucleotides agree with TRBD2. V shed 4 bases, J shed 5 bases, and the junction held 6 bases outside the gene matches. Germline V gene sequence: CDR1 LGHNA, CDR2 YNFKEQ. This CDR3 has 17 amino acids. The CDR3 DNA sequence: TGTGCCAGCAGCCCCCGACTAGCGGGAGGGCCGACCGGGGAGCTGTTTTTT. Protein sequence: CASSPRLAGGPTGELFF.

This clonotype was recorded a few times. The genes are TRBV12-3 or TRBV12-4 and TRBJ1-2, with D unresolved. The CDR3 contains 14 residues. Trimming pared 7 bases from V and 3 bases from J, leaving 15 bases between. This CDR3 is CASKTGPDYYGYTF. CDR3 DNA sequence: TGTGCCAGCAAGACTGGTCCGGATTACTATGGCTACACCTTC.

The chain joins TRBV4-3 to TRBJ2-1; TRBD2 aligns across 9 bases. Germline V gene lookup returns CDR1 LGHNA and CDR2 YSLEER. The ends lost 0 bases at V and 4 bases at J; junction bases unmatched: 4. CDR3 length equals 16 residues. In DNA form, the CDR3 reads TGCGCCAGCAGCCAAGATTCGAGCGGGGGGTACAATGAGCAGTTCTTC. This gives the protein CASSQDSSGGYNEQFF.

This clonotype occurred a few times. The genes are TRBV27 and TRBJ2-1; 9 nucleotides match TRBD1. Germline loops: CDR1 MNHEY, CDR2 SMNVEV (reference sequence). The CDR3 totals 14 residues. V shed 5 bases and J 4 bases; nucleotides not matched to a gene: 3. The CDR3 loop reads CASSGTGKYNEQFF. CDR3 in DNA: TGTGCCAGCAGTGGGACAGGGAAATACAATGAGCAGTTCTTC.

This clonotype has only a few counts. V gene TRBV25-1 combines with J gene TRBJ1-1, with a weak D call TRBD1 (5 bases). CDR3 length: 13 amino acids. Germline lookup yields CDR1 MGHDK and CDR2 SYGVNS. V was trimmed by 7 bases and J by 4 bases, leaving 13 bases between them. CDR3 nucleotide sequence: TGTGCCAGCACAGGAGCTAGGGGCACTGAAGCTTTCTTT. It encodes CASTGARGTEAFF.

This clonotype has more than one count but fewer than ten. As DNA, the CDR3 is TGTGCCAGCAGTTTACTGCCTCTAGGGGCCAACGTCCTGACTTTC. Amino acids: CASSLLPLGANVLTF. The V gene is TRBV27, the J gene TRBJ2-6; no definite D call. CDR1 is MNHEY and CDR2 is SMNVEV in the germline V gene (reference sequence). CDR3 size: 15 residues. Trimming shortened V by 2 bases and J by 4 bases, and 9 bases separated the two germline ends.

The V call is TRBV29-1, the J call TRBJ2-7, with D perhaps matching TRBD1 (6 bases). The CDR3 consists of 12 residues. Germline loops: CDR1 SQVTM, CDR2 ANQGSEA. V gave up 6 bases and J gave up 3 bases, with 12 bases separating them. CDR3 protein: CSVTGTIYEQYF. The CDR3 DNA sequence: TGCAGCGTGACCGGGACAATCTACGAGCAGTACTTC.

This clonotype was seen only a few times. The chain uses TRBV7-9 and TRBJ1-5, with a tentative D call TRBD1 (6 bases). Trimming stripped 9 bases from V and 6 bases from J, with 15 bases between. The CDR3 runs to 13 residues. In germline, CDR1 is SEHNR, CDR2 FQNEAQ (reference sequence). In DNA form, the CDR3 reads TGTGCCAGTTCCGCGGGGGCAGCTCAGCCCCAGCATTTT. Protein sequence: CASSAGAAQPQHF.

In its sample, this clonotype was seen many times. This chain uses TRBV20-1 with TRBJ2-2, with D possibly being TRBD2 (6 bases). Per the germline V gene, CDR1 is DFQATT and CDR2 is SNEGSKA (reference sequence). V lost 0 bases to trimming and J lost 0 bases, with 11 bases between them. There are 16 residues in the CDR3. The CDR3 DNA reads TGCAGTGCTAGAGATAGAAGACTAGCGAACACCGGGGAGCTGTTTTTT. Translated: CSARDRRLANTGELFF.

This clonotype appeared a few times. CDR3 loop: CASFVPGRGISSPLHF. The DNA for the CDR3 is TGTGCCAGCTTCGTTCCCGGGAGAGGTATTAGTTCACCCCTCCACTTT. The chain links TRBV21-1 to TRBJ1-6; the table's TRBD1 call for D was not verified on the DNA. TRBV21-1 is annotated as a pseudogene. This CDR3 contains 16 residues.

The table lists this clonotype with many counts. The chain has TRBV20-1 and TRBJ2-5, with 7 bases lining up with TRBD2. The CDR3 is made up of 14 amino acids. CDR1 and CDR2 (germline): DFQATT, SNEGSKA (reference sequence). The V gene end was trimmed by 5 bases and the J gene end by 2 bases; junction bases not matched to a gene: 8. CDR3 coding DNA: TGCAGTGCTTCCGGAACTAGCGAACAAGAGACCCAGTACTTC. This codes for CSASGTSEQETQYF.

This clonotype was detected only a few times. The chain joins TRBV2 to TRBJ1-4; D is ambiguous. Trimming cost V 7 bases and J 1 base, with 16 bases left between them. This CDR3 region has 16 residues. CDR1 and CDR2 (germline): SNHLY, FYNNEI. CDR3 amino acids: CASTPIGGITNEKLFF. CDR3 DNA: TGTGCCAGCACCCCAATCGGAGGGATAACTAATGAAAAACTGTTTTTT.

Many counts were recorded for this clonotype. The V gene is TRBV6-5, the J gene TRBJ1-2; 10 bases line up with TRBD1. Germline-derived CDR1 and CDR2 are MNHEY and SVGAGI. V lost 5 bases, J lost 8 bases, and 11 bases stayed unmatched. The CDR3 consists of 15 residues. CDR3 DNA sequence: TGTGCCAGCAGTCCTCGTCTTGGGACAGGGGAAGGCTACACCTTC. The encoded protein is CASSPRLGTGEGYTF.